Listed below are T cell receptor beta chains from one sample, sequenced in a study of tumour-infiltrating T cells in Burkitt lymphoma. This table comes from immunoSEQ multiplex PCR, and its TCRdb copy is limited to in-frame clones, with some not included. The repertoire has 3,700 or so clones, 19% of them found once; the top ten carry roughly 1.5%. Sequencing was carried out using tumor tissue. Every receptor here comes from a human donor with Burkitt lymphoma. Each CDR3 is given with its conserved first and last residue.

V,J,CDR3
TRBV5-4,TRBJ1-1,CASTTILNTEAFF
TRBV11-2,TRBJ2-1,CASSPTSGRAWPFF
TRBV19,TRBJ2-2,CASSTHRGLAGVTGELFF
TRBV19,TRBJ2-7,CASSSGSGSTYEQYF
TRBV7-9,TRBJ1-2,CASSRDRDLWDYTF
TRBV4-1,TRBJ1-1,CASSRALNTEAFF
TRBV2,TRBJ2-3,CASSGQGSTDTQYF
TRBV2,TRBJ1-4,CASSDVDEKLFF
TRBV9,TRBJ1-2,CASSVGADANYGYTF
TRBV7-2,TRBJ1-3,CASSRSGGGYGNTIYF
TRBV11-2,TRBJ1-1,CASSLDRGGITEAFF
TRBV29-1,TRBJ1-1,CSAGDSPRANTEAFF
TRBV28,TRBJ1-1,CASSLTPYADEAFF
TRBV7-8,TRBJ1-1,CASSLRRTGWDTEAFF
TRBV27,TRBJ2-3,CASKVALGTDTQYF
TRBV5-6,TRBJ2-3,CASSFANTQYF
TRBV5-8,TRBJ2-1,CASSFRATGYNEQFF
TRBV7-2,TRBJ1-1,CASSPGTQNTEAFF
TRBV28,TRBJ2-3,CASSSRDGASTDTQYF
TRBV27,TRBJ1-1,CASSPGTGDPEAFF
TRBV25-1,TRBJ2-2,CASQGHENTGELFF
TRBV29-1,TRBJ2-1,CSSQRWQGRGTYNEQFF
TRBV9,TRBJ1-2,CASSVGDRGGYTF
TRBV6-1,TRBJ1-5,CASRLTVRSNQPQHF
TRBV4-1,TRBJ1-2,CASSHRVIKYGYTF
TRBV5-1,TRBJ2-1,CASSPGGAVSLWSEQFF
TRBV5-8,TRBJ2-7,CASSINGGQGSYEQYF
TRBV6-5,TRBJ1-5,CASRGYGQPQHF
TRBV9,TRBJ1-5,CASSRQGNQPQHF
TRBV14,TRBJ2-1,CASSQNRVDEQFF
TRBV7-9,TRBJ2-2,CASSLGPGGGRPGELFF
TRBV4-1,TRBJ1-2,CASRRTSGEANYGYTF
TRBV7-2,TRBJ2-1,CASSLVASGGHEQFF
TRBV6-5,TRBJ1-4,CASSYMWTGNEKLFF
TRBV27,TRBJ2-7,CASSPGGSYEQYF
TRBV4-3,TRBJ2-1,CASSQDGLAGGREQFF
TRBV19,TRBJ1-1,CASSRKGTLDTEAFF
TRBV6-1,TRBJ2-7,CATLLGGSGGFEQYF
TRBV6-4,TRBJ2-1,CASSQGLADMFF
TRBV15,TRBJ1-5,CATSDPLKFRGAQHF
TRBV6-5,TRBJ2-7,CASSWGQGSYEQYF
TRBV6-5,TRBJ2-2,CASSSGNTGELFF
TRBV4-3,TRBJ2-7,CASSQDWRSYEQYF
TRBV7-9,TRBJ1-4,CASSPGGRDKFGKEKLFF
TRBV29-1,TRBJ2-5,CSPSGPQETQYF
TRBV7-2,TRBJ2-6,CASSRQPQTGANVLTF
TRBV19,TRBJ1-3,CASSQDNQVLLYF
TRBV4-1,TRBJ2-3,CASSRLGSDTQYF
TRBV7-9,TRBJ1-2,CASSLGGDGYTF
TRBV5-1,TRBJ2-7,CASRGYPGTLLSYEQYF
TRBV28,TRBJ1-5,CASSSPRIRSTSGGNQPQHF
TRBV19,TRBJ2-1,CASRGAGLSGNEQFF
TRBV6-5,TRBJ1-5,CASTRSLNQPQHF
TRBV6-1,TRBJ2-3,CASRGSTDTQYF
TRBV27,TRBJ1-2,CASSLEPQGARLYGYTF